This T cell receptor beta chain was retrieved from a study of cytomegalovirus exposure and HLA in healthy donors (dated by TCRdb to about 2017). Notes on the research overall: A later analysis indicated that the 90 to 150 validation repertoires were generated on the platform also employed for the approximately 700 repertoires of the first cohort. High-throughput TCR immunosequencing, statistical association of individual TCRs with disease status, and machine learning were combined to predict cytomegalovirus infection status. In addition to the first cohort of approximately 670 subjects, a separate validation cohort of 130 or so different subjects was used. The study aimed to test whether cataloging public T cell receptors could reveal signatures of past pathogen exposure. The paper as a whole reports these results and caveats: In vitro tests confirmed that three of the cytomegalovirus-associated TCR beta chains recognize cytomegalovirus antigens. Most TCR sequences were seen in very few donors, while some public TCRs were found in many individuals. A total of some 180 TCR beta chains were listed by the study as associated with cytomegalovirus. The classifier was reported to diagnose cytomegalovirus status with high specificity and sensitivity in both the original and validation cohorts. The authors suggested that the approach could potentially be extended to other disease states and immunological phenotypes. The validation cohort had no HLA typing available for a later analysis, so co-occurrence within that cohort was assessed over all 120 or so repertoires. Subsequent analysis determined that TCRs grouped into clusters in the first cohort also showed a tendency toward co-occurrence across the roughly 110 validation repertoires, and approximately 93% of cluster scores exceeded 0.

Separate from the approximately 700-subject first cohort, the validation cohort of about 120 subjects was the group to which the donors belonged. Points on this clone: Its specific antigen is unknown. No much larger clone is present one base from it, and per-base qualities are unavailable.

Library preparation employed the immunoSEQ multiplex PCR assay. Per the authors' processing: A statistical classification framework was built to diagnose cytomegalovirus status from the catalog of TCR beta chain sequences. TCRdb mirrors the immuneACCESS table, restricted to in-frame sequences. Some clones are absent from its copies; in checked studies, under half trace to an unresolved V gene, and the reason for the others is unknown. Clone size and V and J calls were adopted from that table, with D and trimming inferred from the DNA. Within this sample are roughly 140,000 clones, with approximately 86% of them counted one time only. The ten top clones hold around 10% of the sample. The TCR sequence derives from a man younger than 30 in good health and CMV-seropositive. The sample taken for sequencing was PBMCs.

The CDR3 reads CASEFGQYFNEQFF. Read as DNA, the sequence is TGTGCCAGCGAATTCGGACAGTATTTCAATGAGCAGTTCTTC. The chain is assembled from TRBV5-8 and TRBJ2-1, and TRBD1 may be the D gene, going by 6 matching bases. V is pared back by 7 bases and J by 6 bases, with 17 bases lying between the germline termini. CDR1 and CDR2 are drawn from the germline V gene: SGHTS, YDEGEE. Taken from cysteine to phenylalanine, the CDR3 has 14 residues. Only the CDR3 DNA stays, 42 bases, in frame from base 1. Reference TRBV5-8 and TRBJ2-1 genes cover what lies past the CDR3, so the full variable domain is EAGVTQSPTHLIKTRGQQATLRCSPISGHTSVYWYQQALGLGLQFLLWYDEGEERNRGNFPPRFSGRQFPNYSSELNVNALELEDSALYLCASEFGQYFNEQFFGPGTRLTVL.